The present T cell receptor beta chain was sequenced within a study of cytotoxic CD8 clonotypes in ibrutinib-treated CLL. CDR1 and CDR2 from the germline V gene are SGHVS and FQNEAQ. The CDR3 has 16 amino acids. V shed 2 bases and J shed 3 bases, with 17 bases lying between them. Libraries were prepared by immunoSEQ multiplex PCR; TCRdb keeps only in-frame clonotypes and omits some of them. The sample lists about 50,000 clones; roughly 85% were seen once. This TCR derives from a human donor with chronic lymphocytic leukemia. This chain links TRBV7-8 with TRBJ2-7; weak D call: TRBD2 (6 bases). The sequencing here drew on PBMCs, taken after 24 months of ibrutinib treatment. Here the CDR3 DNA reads TGTGCCAGCAGCTTAAGGAATCGGGGGAGTGGCTACGAGCAGTACTTC. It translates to CASSLRNRGSGYEQYF. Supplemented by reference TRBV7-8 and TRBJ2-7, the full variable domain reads GAGVSQSPRYKVAKRGQDVALRCDPISGHVSLFWYQQALGQGPEFLTYFQNEAQLDKSGLPSDRFFAERPEGSVSTLKIQRTQQEDSAVYLCASSLRNRGSGYEQYFGPGTRLTVT.